This T cell receptor beta chain was captured by sequencing in a study of shared clonotypes between healthy human individuals (dated by TCRdb to the early 2020s). With regard to the full study: Three men and a couple of women, aged 18 to 49 years, made up the cohort. For each donor, CD4 naive and CD4 memory were each run on three plates, CD8 naive on two plates, and CD8 memory on one plate. To estimate repertoire size and how much clonotypes are shared between individuals, the study performed deep sequencing of blood TCR repertoires from five healthy adults. Libraries were prepared and TCR repertoires were sequenced by different laboratories using diverse techniques, in order to increase sequencing depth and limit assay-specific biases. Each donor's leukapheresis produced roughly between roughly 0.85 and 9.5 billion PBMCs. General conclusions and limits of the study: When a few donors were compared, the shared fraction of clonotypes was about 5.5% for naive CD4, roughly 3.3% for naive CD8, roughly 2.3% for memory CD4, and less than 0.5% for memory CD8. Naive subsets generally had larger estimated clonotype richness than memory subsets did. The genetic and exposure-history diversity represented was limited by the small number of donors. Pairwise subsampling led to the expectation that sequencing depth would affect the degree of clonotype sharing among donors. Sampling was restricted to blood, and TCR repertoires in tissue are likely to differ from TCR repertoires in blood. Clonotypes shared by all four sorted-subset donors showed higher generation probabilities than non-shared clonotypes. Incomplete sequencing was indicated by rarefaction of sorted-subset datasets, despite the large sequencing depth.

CDR1 LNHDA and CDR2 SQIVND were looked up in the germline V gene (reference sequence). Reading from cysteine to phenylalanine, the CDR3 counts 14 amino acids. Only the CDR3 portion is preserved as DNA: 42 bases, with reading frame beginning at the first base. V loses 7 bases of germline sequence and J loses 1 base, and the interval between the two ends is 13 bases. For the CD8 naive samples, CD45RO-negative cells were positively selected for CCR7, yielding a CD45RA+CCR7+ population from which TemRA cells were excluded. The donors were healthy, HIV-negative adults with no recently reported acute infections or vaccinations. All donors were Caucasian adults living in Nashville, Tennessee, USA. Blood was collected by leukapheresis, and PBMCs were isolated by Ficoll-Histopaque density gradient centrifugation and then cryopreserved in liquid nitrogen vapor phase. Analytical flow cytometry was used to check the purity and quantity of every magnetically sorted T cell population. Genomic DNA was isolated from every sorted fraction and measured by UV absorbance on a Nanodrop 2000c.

Turning to this clone: Its specific antigen is unknown. No quality values exist for individual bases; no much larger clone is one base distant.

Using the deep immunoSEQ assay, TCR CDR3 regions were amplified from genomic DNA by multiplex PCR. For each cell subset, the extracted genomic DNA was distributed evenly across all wells of several immunoSEQ 96-well plates, and each plate served as one replicate. For sorted subsets, about 220 ng of genomic DNA, equivalent to 25,000 to 30,000 T cell genomes, went into each replicate PCR. Purified libraries were quantified with a Qubit 3.0 fluorometer, sized on a Bioanalyzer 2100, and re-quantified with the KAPA Library Quantification kit. Each immunoSEQ 96-well plate was sequenced on its own single-read 150-cycle Illumina NextSeq 550 flow cell. The study's own analysis went as follows. Because the immunoSEQ output included only junctional sequences and no quality scores, the filtering could not be the same as the filtering used for full-length reads. To assign V/J genes and CDR3, sequences were annotated against IMGT germline references using PyIR, a Python wrapper for IgBLAST v1.9. Reads were filtered out if the reads had weak V/J assignments (E-value above 1e-6), no CDR3, stop codons, out-of-frame junctions, or ambiguous translated residues. V3J clonotypes were defined by identical inferred V gene, J gene, and CDR3 amino acid sequence. Percentage overlap between repertoires was computed as shared unique clonotypes divided by the size of the smaller repertoire. Richness of each repertoire was evaluated using RTK rarefaction, the Chao1 estimator, and Recon v2.1 estimates of unobserved clonotypes. Generation probabilities were computed with OLGA for all TCRbeta clonotypes obtained by the gDNA method from a few donors. TCRdb mirrors the immuneACCESS table, restricted to in-frame sequences. Some clones are absent from its copies; in checked studies, under half trace to an unresolved V gene, and the reason for the others is unknown. That table furnishes V, J and clone size, whereas the DNA furnished D and trimming. In all, the sample holds some 1,900,000 clones, and about 95% of those were seen once. More than 0.95% of the sample is held by the ten biggest clonotypes.

The rearranged chain carries TRBV19 and TRBJ1-1, with a tentative D gene TRBD1 over 6 matching bases. This sequence was found in a man aged 18 to 30 in good health. The sequenced sample was naive CD8+ T cells sorted from blood. Interpreted using the paper, the cell subset or site label stands for: CD45RA+CCR7+. The sequenced DNA: TGTGCCAGTACTAAGGCACAGGGGAACACTGAAGCTTTCTTT. It translates to CASTKAQGNTEAFF. Supplemented by the reference TRBV19 and TRBJ1-1 proteins around the CDR3, the complete variable domain is DGGITQSPKYLFRKEGQNVTLSCEQNLNHDAMYWYRQDPGQGLRLIYYSQIVNDFQKGDIAEGYSVSREKKESFPLTVTSAQKNPTAFYLCASTKAQGNTEAFFGQGTRLTVV.